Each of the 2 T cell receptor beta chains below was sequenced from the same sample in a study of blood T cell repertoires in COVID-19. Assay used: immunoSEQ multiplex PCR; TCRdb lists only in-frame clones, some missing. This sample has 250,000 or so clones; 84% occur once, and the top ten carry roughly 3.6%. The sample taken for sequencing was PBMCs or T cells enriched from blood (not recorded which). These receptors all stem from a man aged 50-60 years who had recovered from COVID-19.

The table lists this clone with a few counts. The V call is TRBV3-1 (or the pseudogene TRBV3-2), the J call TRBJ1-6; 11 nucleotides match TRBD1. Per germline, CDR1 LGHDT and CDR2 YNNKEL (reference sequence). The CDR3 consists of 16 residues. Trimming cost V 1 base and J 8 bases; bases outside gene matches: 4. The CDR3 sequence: CASSQGTGGDYSPLHF. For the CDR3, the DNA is TGTGCCAGCAGCCAAGGGACAGGGGGCGATTATTCACCCCTCCACTTT.

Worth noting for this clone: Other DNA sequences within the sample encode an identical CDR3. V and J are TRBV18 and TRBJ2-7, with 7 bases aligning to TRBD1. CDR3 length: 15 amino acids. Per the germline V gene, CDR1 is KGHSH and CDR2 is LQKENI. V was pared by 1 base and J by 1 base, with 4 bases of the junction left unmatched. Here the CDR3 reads CASSPRQGDSYEQYF. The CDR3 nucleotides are TGTGCCAGCTCACCACGACAGGGTGATTCCTACGAGCAGTACTTC.